This entry is about one T cell receptor (beta chain). Its antigen is as yet unknown. These data belong to a study of blood T cells in healthy people across ages. Study-wide results and limits: Observed TCR beta diversity per million T cells went down as age went up. This fall followed a roughly linear course with age. Strongly correlated with naive T cell percentage was TCR beta diversity.

From germline, CDR1 is LGHDT and CDR2 YNNKEL (reference sequence). This CDR3 contains 15 residues. V dropped 4 bases and J dropped 0; count of bases not matched to a gene: 5. Using a J-beta primer mix together with a sample-barcoded 5' primer, a second PCR was run for roughly 7 to 11 cycles. Each cDNA molecule was tagged by a template-switch adaptor with 12 random nucleotides. TCRdb itself ran the 5' RACE reads through MiXCR, one entry per CDR3 protein. The sample includes 1 million or so distinct CDR3 sequences, under 30% seen only once; the top ten take less than 0.75%. The same specimen was also included in a second study, on T cells of mothers and their children.

The specimen was blood. The rearrangement joins TRBV3-1 to TRBJ2-5, with TRBD2 identical over 7 bases. The origin of this receptor is a girl between 2 and 10 years old in good health. CDR3 in amino acids: CASSRDYGYQETQYF. Here the CDR3 DNA reads TGTGCCAGCAGCCGGGACTACGGGTACCAAGAGACCCAGTACTTC.